This T cell receptor beta chain was observed in a study of neurological immune-mediated disorders. A single record per CDR3 protein comes from TCRdb applying MiXCR to the 5' RACE reads. This sample carries under 80,000 distinct CDR3 sequences, 4% to 6% of them seen once, and the ten largest clones take 3.4%. Unsorted libraries came from 2 million PBMCs stored at -80 °C. The study, taken as a whole, reports: The multiple sclerosis repertoire cluster had no clinical or MRI feature associated with it. There were no CDR3 amino acid sequences shared by expanded clones across subjects, a result suggesting private repertoires in all groups.

This clonotype was counted many times. What it binds is not known. This receptor was identified in a woman aged 50 to 65 with multiple sclerosis. Sequencing used PBMCs.

CDR3 sequence reads: CASSHWYGVVGELFF. As DNA, the CDR3 is TGTGCCAGCAGCCACTGGTACGGCGTAGTTGGGGAGCTGTTTTTT. The gene calls are TRBV5-7 and TRBJ2-2, with D unclear. TRBV5-7 is assigned to the ORF class and has an uncertain function. This CDR3 is built from 15 residues. V lost 4 bases and J 8 bases, leaving 18 bases between the germline ends.